Below are 25 T cell receptor beta chains sequenced from a single sample in a study of shared clonotypes between healthy human individuals. The table came from immunoSEQ multiplex PCR; TCRdb's copy has only in-frame clones and leaves some out. Of 2 million to 2.5 million clones listed, over 85% are singletons. Sequenced: naive CD4+ T cells from PBMCs. Subset of the sample: CD45RA+ positively selected. The receptors come from a man between 18 and 35 years old in good health. Some clones in this sample may be carry-over from other donors' samples.

The rearrangement uses TRBV10-3 and TRBJ1-1; no clear D. V was clipped by 2 bases and J by 3 bases, with 7 bases between them. Germline lookup yields CDR1 ENHRY and CDR2 SYGVKD. CDR3 length: 13 amino acids. This chain's CDR3 is CAISEEGYTEAFF. DNA of the CDR3: TGTGCCATCAGTGAGGAGGGATACACTGAAGCTTTCTTT.

This rearrangement joins TRBV14 to TRBJ1-2; D perhaps matches TRBD1 (5 bases). Trimming pared 6 bases from V and 3 bases from J, leaving 11 bases between. CDR1 is SGHDN and CDR2 is FVKESK in the germline V gene. This CDR3 has 13 amino acids. The CDR3 nucleotides read TGTGCCAGCAGTCCGGACATTTACTATGGCTACACCTTC. This encodes CASSPDIYYGYTF.

The chain has TRBV27 and TRBJ2-3, with 10 nucleotides matching TRBD1. Germline CDR1 is MNHEY and CDR2 is SMNVEV (reference sequence). CDR3 length: 17 amino acids. The trim removed 6 bases at V and 10 bases at J, leaving 19 bases unmatched. The CDR3 sequence is CASRMDRGQGRMKSQYF. DNA for the CDR3: TGTGCCAGCAGGATGGACAGGGGACAGGGGAGAATGAAGTCGCAGTATTTT.

The rearrangement uses TRBV7-6 and TRBJ1-2, with no clear D. Germline lookup yields CDR1 SGHVS and CDR2 FNYEAQ. Trimming pared 5 bases from V and 5 bases from J, leaving 12 bases between. The CDR3 spans 13 residues. The CDR3 loop reads CASSAGRRYGYTF. The CDR3 nucleotides are TGTGCCAGCAGCGCAGGACGGCGTTATGGCTACACCTTC.

Details on this clone: An end of the junction differs from the germline gene, which may be a read error. Other DNA sequences in the sample encode the same CDR3. V and J are TRBV29-1 and TRBJ2-3, with D hard to call. The germline V gene encodes CDR1 SQVTM and CDR2 ANQGSEA. The CDR3 sequence is 12 residues long. CDR3 coding DNA: TGCAGCGTTGACAGTAGCACCGATACGCAGTATTTT. Amino acids: CSVDSSTDTQYF.

The CDR3 region is CASSGPGTPGAGELFF. The CDR3 DNA is TGTGCCAGCAGCGGACCCGGGACCCCAGGGGCCGGGGAGCTGTTTTTT. The V call is TRBV9, the J call TRBJ2-2; D might be TRBD1 (6 bases). V gave up 3 bases and J gave up 6 bases, with 18 bases separating them. Germline V gene data show CDR1 as SGDLS and CDR2 as YYNGEE. This CDR3 comprises 16 residues.

The chain links TRBV6-1 to TRBJ1-5; 9 bases agree with TRBD1. Germline V gene data show CDR1 as MNHNS and CDR2 as SASEGT. The V gene end was trimmed by 5 bases and the J gene end by 8 bases; junction bases not matched to a gene: 7. This CDR3 spans 14 amino acids. The CDR3 DNA follows: TGTGCCAGCAGTCCCGGGACAGGGTCTAAGCCCCAGCATTTT. This translates into CASSPGTGSKPQHF.

The chain is built from TRBV18 and TRBJ1-1; TRBD1 might be the D (5 bases). The CDR3 sequence is 14 residues long. Germline CDR1 KGHSH, CDR2 LQKENI. The V end lost 6 bases, the J end lost 5 bases, and 16 bases lay between the germline ends. CDR3 sequence reads: CASSSRGRSTEAFF. The CDR3 DNA follows: TGTGCCAGCTCCTCGAGGGGCAGGTCGACTGAAGCTTTCTTT.

V is TRBV5-4 and J is TRBJ2-7; 10 nucleotides line up with TRBD2. Germline V gene data show CDR1 as SGHNT and CDR2 as YYREEE (reference sequence). The CDR3 has 16 residues. The ends lost 3 bases at V and 4 bases at J; junction bases unmatched: 10. The CDR3 spells CASSSGDLAGVYEQYF. CDR3 bases: TGTGCCAGCAGCTCCGGGGATCTAGCGGGAGTATACGAGCAGTACTTC.

The rearrangement joins TRBV19 to TRBJ2-1, with D possibly matching TRBD1 (5 bases). Trimming removed 5 bases at V and 4 bases at J, with 9 bases between. Germline V gene data show CDR1 as LNHDA and CDR2 as SQIVND (reference sequence). The CDR3 contains 13 residues. The CDR3 nucleotides read TGTGCCAGTAGTCCGACAGCTTACAATGAGCAGTTCTTC. This translates into CASSPTAYNEQFF.

In regard to this clone: The same CDR3 can be traced to other DNA sequences in this sample. CDR3 region: CASSLLNYGYTF. The CDR3 bases are TGTGCCAGCAGCCTCCTCAACTATGGCTACACCTTC. The chain combines TRBV7-2 with TRBJ1-2, with D unclear. Germline V CDR1 and CDR2: SGHTA, FQGNSA. V was shortened by 5 bases and J by 2 bases, with 6 bases between the two germline ends. The CDR3 has 12 amino acids.

This clone has just one count. V usage is TRBV19 and J usage is TRBJ2-1; 9 nucleotides align to TRBD1. The CDR3 is 12 residues long. Germline values: CDR1 LNHDA, CDR2 SQIVND (reference sequence). Trimming at V came to 6 bases and at J to 9 bases, leaving 3 bases not matched to a gene. This CDR3 reads CASSLQGAEQFF. CDR3 bases: TGTGCCAGTAGCCTACAGGGGGCTGAGCAGTTCTTC.

The chain employs TRBV6-5 and TRBJ2-2, with D possibly matching TRBD2 (6 bases). The CDR3 runs 14 residues. Germline values: CDR1 MNHEY, CDR2 SVGAGI. V lost 6 bases and J 4 bases, leaving 12 bases between the germline ends. The CDR3 DNA is TGTGCCAGCAGACCACTAGCCAGCACCGGGGAGCTGTTTTTT. This translates into CASRPLASTGELFF.

This clone was seen a single time. The chain recombines TRBV28 with TRBJ2-2; 9 bases match TRBD1. J was trimmed by 7 bases and V by 6 bases; bases with no gene match: 12. The CDR3 contains 16 residues. Per the germline V gene, CDR1 is MDHEN and CDR2 is SYDVKM. CDR3 region: CASSGDGTGQDGELFF. The CDR3 nucleotides read TGTGCCAGCAGCGGGGACGGGACAGGGCAGGACGGGGAGCTGTTTTTT.

The chain recombines TRBV18 with TRBJ1-5; D is uncertain. The V end was cut by 3 bases, the J end by 7 bases, with 13 bases between. This CDR3 has 14 residues. CDR1 is KGHSH and CDR2 is LQKENI in the germline V gene. In DNA form, the CDR3 reads TGTGCCAGCTCACCCCTGTCGGGCCGACAGCCCCAGCATTTT. Translating it yields CASSPLSGRQPQHF.

This chain links TRBV2 with TRBJ1-5; 10 bases fit TRBD1. With 5 bases clipped from V and 4 bases from J, the junction kept 5 bases outside the gene matches. CDR1 and CDR2 (germline): SNHLY, FYNNEI. There are 15 residues in the CDR3. The CDR3 DNA follows: TGTGCCAGCAGTTCCCAGGGACAGGGGAATCAGCCCCAGCATTTT. Translating gives CASSSQGQGNQPQHF.

The chain couples TRBV28 to TRBJ1-2; tentatively, D is TRBD1 (5 bases). Germline V gives CDR1 MDHEN, CDR2 SYDVKM. The CDR3 covers 14 residues. Trimming stripped 8 bases from V and 3 bases from J, with 16 bases between. The CDR3 DNA follows: TGTGCCAGCTTGTCCAGGGCCGCGGACTATGGCTACACCTTC. It codes for CASLSRAADYGYTF.

This clone occurred a few times. This sample includes further DNA sequences coding for the same CDR3. The genes are TRBV18 and TRBJ2-1, with 8 nucleotides matching TRBD2. Per the germline V gene, CDR1 is KGHSH and CDR2 is LQKENI. V dropped 0 bases and J dropped 4; count of bases not matched to a gene: 2. This CDR3 is built from 15 residues. CDR3 coding DNA: TGTGCCAGCTCACCACCTAGCGGGGCTTACAATGAGCAGTTCTTC. Its protein product is CASSPPSGAYNEQFF.

This chain links TRBV4-3 with TRBJ1-2; D is unclear. The CDR3 spans 13 residues. Germline V lookup: CDR1 LGHNA, CDR2 YSLEER. Trimming stripped 4 bases from V and 5 bases from J, with 11 bases between. The CDR3 loop is CASSPETRYGYTF. DNA of the CDR3: TGCGCCAGCAGCCCCGAGACGCGGTATGGCTACACCTTC.

V gene TRBV6-6 combines with J gene TRBJ2-4; TRBD1 might be the D (6 bases). V lost 5 bases to trimming and J lost 8 bases, with 13 bases between them. Per germline, CDR1 MNHNY and CDR2 SVGAGI (reference sequence). The CDR3 spans 13 residues. The CDR3 loop reads CASSHREWDIQYF. CDR3 coding DNA: TGTGCCAGCAGTCACAGGGAGTGGGACATTCAGTACTTC.

The chain links TRBV4-1 to TRBJ2-6, with 9 bases aligning to TRBD1. This CDR3 comprises 19 residues. After removal of 3 bases from V and 0 bases from J, the junction contained 9 bases not matched to a gene. CDR1 is MGHRA, CDR2 YSYEKL, per germline. Here the CDR3 DNA reads TGCGCCAGCAGCCAGGCCCGGGACAGGGTTTTCTCTGGGGCCAACGTCCTGACTTTC. The encoded protein is CASSQARDRVFSGANVLTF.

The chain is built from TRBV28 and TRBJ2-1; the match to TRBD2 covers 11 bases. The V segment lost 1 base and the J segment 5 bases; nucleotides outside the gene matches: 4. The CDR3 covers 16 residues. Germline V gene sequence: CDR1 MDHEN, CDR2 SYDVKM. For the CDR3, the DNA is TGTGCCAGCAGTTTATCTAGCGGGAGGTTCGACAATGAGCAGTTCTTC. Its protein product is CASSLSSGRFDNEQFF.

The chain uses TRBV9 and TRBJ2-1; possible D gene TRBD1, 5 bases. V was clipped by 4 bases and J by 6 bases, with 14 bases between them. The CDR3 runs 14 residues. Germline V gene data show CDR1 as SGDLS and CDR2 as YYNGEE. The CDR3 reads CASSQRGNSNEQFF. CDR3 DNA sequence: TGTGCCAGCAGCCAAAGGGGTAACTCCAATGAGCAGTTCTTC. Full variable domain (rest looked up from reference TRBV9 and TRBJ2-1): DSGVTQTPKHLITATGQRVTLRCSPRSGDLSVYWYQQSLDQGLQFLIQYYNGEERAKGNILERFSAQQFPDLHSELNLSSLELGDSALYFCASSQRGNSNEQFFGPGTRLTVL.

The chain combines TRBV5-1 with TRBJ2-2, with D tentatively TRBD2 (6 bases). The CDR3 spans 17 residues. V lost 1 base to trimming and J lost 4 bases, with 17 bases between them. Germline CDR1 SGHRS, CDR2 YFSETQ. The CDR3 protein is CASSLRYSGGVTGELFF. DNA of the CDR3: TGCGCCAGCAGCTTGAGGTACAGCGGAGGGGTCACCGGGGAGCTGTTTTTT.

This clone was seen once. This chain joins TRBV28 and TRBJ1-6, with D perhaps matching TRBD1 (5 bases). V was pared by 5 bases and J by 7 bases, with 12 bases between. This CDR3 spans 14 amino acids. Germline assignment: CDR1 MDHEN and CDR2 SYDVKM. The CDR3 is CASSQGVGNSPLHF. The CDR3 bases are TGTGCCAGCAGTCAAGGGGTTGGAAATTCACCCCTCCACTTT.